This record looks at one T cell receptor beta chain sequence and its context. This clonotype showed up many times. Its antigen is still unknown. Base quality data are lacking; no much larger clone is found one base away. The entry originates in a study of spatial heterogeneity in lung cancer (dated by TCRdb to between 2019 and 2020). Notes on the research overall: Beta-chain transcripts were consistently detected in greater numbers than alpha-chain transcripts, which likely reflects a higher abundance of beta-chain transcripts. Both alpha and beta chains were TCR-sequenced in approximately 200 tumor regions, fewer than 80 matched nontumor lung samples and 56 PBMC samples obtained at surgery. TCR alpha and beta repertoires were quantitatively compared across multiple tumor regions, matched nontumor lung and blood in non-small cell lung cancer. Nonsynonymous mutation counts, determined by whole-exome sequencing of tumor tissue, were related to TCR repertoire features. In the raw uncorrected reads, each unique combination of TCR and UMI appeared more than ten times on average.

Preparation of the library involved 5' RACE. Sequenced on a NextSeq 500. In the TCR library protocol, a unique molecular identifier was attached to each TCR cDNA molecule so that PCR and sequencing errors could be corrected. As for the original processing: TCR identification, UMI-based error correction and CDR3 extraction were all carried out with Decombinator tools. Expanded TCRs were defined as those above a frequency of 2 per 1,000, corresponding to the top 1% of the tumor frequency distribution. Rényi diversity was computed with the R vegan package after subsampling each repertoire 100 times to 5,000 TCRs. To build CDR3 similarity networks, amino acid triplet string-kernel similarity was used, and CDR3s were connected when their pairwise similarity was above 0.82. TCRdb reworked the public reads: Q25 trimming with fastp, MiXCR clone assembly, productive beta chains retained. CDR3 protein duplicates are merged, each entry listing the most common genes and DNA. The V and J calls were determined by TCRdb, not by the authors. The sample includes about 2,600 distinct CDR3 sequences, with less than 4.5% observed a single time. The biggest ten clones account for 25% to 30% of the sample.

CDR1 is given as SNHLY and CDR2 as FYNNEI, both from the germline V gene. Trimming removed 6 bases from V and 7 bases from J, leaving 16 bases between the germline ends. The CDR3 runs 14 residues from the cysteine to the phenylalanine. Kept here is only the CDR3 DNA, which spans 42 bases and is read in frame from base 1. The investigation overall reported the following: Confirming at a functional level the hypothesis that regional TCRs recognize regional mutations was considered to require additional single-cell paired TCR alpha and beta sequencing.

What this sample's time point label stands for: sample taken at primary tumor resection. Whole RNA extracted from tumor and nontumor lung tissue, or from cryopreserved PBMC samples, was used for TCR sequencing without cell sorting. Donors were about 70 patients with early-stage, untreated non-small cell lung cancer from the lung TRACERx cohort. Only patients for whom sufficient RNA was available from at least two tumor regions were selected for TCR sequencing. Before selection, tumor and adjacent nontumor lung specimens were reviewed by a lung pathologist. In this chain, TRBV2 is recombined with TRBJ2-4, with the D gene uncertain. This sequence was found in a female donor with early-stage non-small cell lung cancer. This specimen consisted of normal lung tissue next to the tumor, obtained at surgery. The CDR3: CASSFLATENIQYF. The nucleotide sequence reads as follows: TGTGCCAGCAGCTTCCTTGCAACGGAGAACATTCAGTACTTC.